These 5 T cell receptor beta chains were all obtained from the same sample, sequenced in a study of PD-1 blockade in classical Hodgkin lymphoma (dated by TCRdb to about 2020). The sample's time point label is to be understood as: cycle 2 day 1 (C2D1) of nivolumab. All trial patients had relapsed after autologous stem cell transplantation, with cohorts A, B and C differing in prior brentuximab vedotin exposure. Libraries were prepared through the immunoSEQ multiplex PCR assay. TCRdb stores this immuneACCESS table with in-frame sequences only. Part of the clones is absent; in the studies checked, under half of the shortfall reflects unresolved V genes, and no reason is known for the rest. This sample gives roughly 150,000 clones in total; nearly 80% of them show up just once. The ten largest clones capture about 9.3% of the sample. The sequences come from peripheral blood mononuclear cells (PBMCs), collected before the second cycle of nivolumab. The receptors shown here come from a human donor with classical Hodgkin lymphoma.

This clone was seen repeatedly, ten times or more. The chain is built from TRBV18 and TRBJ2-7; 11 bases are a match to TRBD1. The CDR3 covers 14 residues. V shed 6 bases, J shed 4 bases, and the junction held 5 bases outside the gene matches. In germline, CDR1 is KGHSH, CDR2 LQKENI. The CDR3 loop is CASSTGQGGYEQYF. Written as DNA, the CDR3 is TGTGCCAGCTCGACGGGACAGGGGGGGTACGAGCAGTACTTC.

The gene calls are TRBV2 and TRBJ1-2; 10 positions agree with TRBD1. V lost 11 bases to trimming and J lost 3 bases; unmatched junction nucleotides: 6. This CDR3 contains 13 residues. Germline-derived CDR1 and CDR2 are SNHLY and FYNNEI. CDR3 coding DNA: TGTGCCGGCCGTGGGACAGGGGACTATGGCTACACCTTC. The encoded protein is CAGRGTGDYGYTF. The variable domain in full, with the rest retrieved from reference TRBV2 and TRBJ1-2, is EPEVTQTPSHQVTQMGQEVILRCVPISNHLYFYWYRQILGQKVEFLVSFYNNEISEKSEIFDDQFSVERPDGSNFTLKIRSTKLEDSAMYFCAGRGTGDYGYTFGSGTRLTVV.

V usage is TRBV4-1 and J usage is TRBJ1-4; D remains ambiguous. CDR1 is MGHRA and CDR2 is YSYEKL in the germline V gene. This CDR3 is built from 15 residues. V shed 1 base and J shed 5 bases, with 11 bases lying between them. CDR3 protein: CASSQVFSINEKLFF. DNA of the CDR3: TGCGCCAGCAGCCAAGTATTCTCAATAAATGAAAAACTGTTTTTT.

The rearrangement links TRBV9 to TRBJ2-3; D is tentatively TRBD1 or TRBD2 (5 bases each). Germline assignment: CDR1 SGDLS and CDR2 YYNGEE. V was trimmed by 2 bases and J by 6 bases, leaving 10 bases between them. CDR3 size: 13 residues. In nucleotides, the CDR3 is TGTGCCAGCAGCGTGGGGGTACAGGATACGCAGTATTTT. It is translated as CASSVGVQDTQYF.

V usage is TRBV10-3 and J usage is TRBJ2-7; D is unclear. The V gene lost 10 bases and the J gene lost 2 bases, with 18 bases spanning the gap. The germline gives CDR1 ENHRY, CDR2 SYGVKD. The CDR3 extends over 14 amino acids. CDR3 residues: CATHQSGLTYEQYF. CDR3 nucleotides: TGTGCCACCCATCAGTCCGGGCTAACCTACGAGCAGTACTTC.